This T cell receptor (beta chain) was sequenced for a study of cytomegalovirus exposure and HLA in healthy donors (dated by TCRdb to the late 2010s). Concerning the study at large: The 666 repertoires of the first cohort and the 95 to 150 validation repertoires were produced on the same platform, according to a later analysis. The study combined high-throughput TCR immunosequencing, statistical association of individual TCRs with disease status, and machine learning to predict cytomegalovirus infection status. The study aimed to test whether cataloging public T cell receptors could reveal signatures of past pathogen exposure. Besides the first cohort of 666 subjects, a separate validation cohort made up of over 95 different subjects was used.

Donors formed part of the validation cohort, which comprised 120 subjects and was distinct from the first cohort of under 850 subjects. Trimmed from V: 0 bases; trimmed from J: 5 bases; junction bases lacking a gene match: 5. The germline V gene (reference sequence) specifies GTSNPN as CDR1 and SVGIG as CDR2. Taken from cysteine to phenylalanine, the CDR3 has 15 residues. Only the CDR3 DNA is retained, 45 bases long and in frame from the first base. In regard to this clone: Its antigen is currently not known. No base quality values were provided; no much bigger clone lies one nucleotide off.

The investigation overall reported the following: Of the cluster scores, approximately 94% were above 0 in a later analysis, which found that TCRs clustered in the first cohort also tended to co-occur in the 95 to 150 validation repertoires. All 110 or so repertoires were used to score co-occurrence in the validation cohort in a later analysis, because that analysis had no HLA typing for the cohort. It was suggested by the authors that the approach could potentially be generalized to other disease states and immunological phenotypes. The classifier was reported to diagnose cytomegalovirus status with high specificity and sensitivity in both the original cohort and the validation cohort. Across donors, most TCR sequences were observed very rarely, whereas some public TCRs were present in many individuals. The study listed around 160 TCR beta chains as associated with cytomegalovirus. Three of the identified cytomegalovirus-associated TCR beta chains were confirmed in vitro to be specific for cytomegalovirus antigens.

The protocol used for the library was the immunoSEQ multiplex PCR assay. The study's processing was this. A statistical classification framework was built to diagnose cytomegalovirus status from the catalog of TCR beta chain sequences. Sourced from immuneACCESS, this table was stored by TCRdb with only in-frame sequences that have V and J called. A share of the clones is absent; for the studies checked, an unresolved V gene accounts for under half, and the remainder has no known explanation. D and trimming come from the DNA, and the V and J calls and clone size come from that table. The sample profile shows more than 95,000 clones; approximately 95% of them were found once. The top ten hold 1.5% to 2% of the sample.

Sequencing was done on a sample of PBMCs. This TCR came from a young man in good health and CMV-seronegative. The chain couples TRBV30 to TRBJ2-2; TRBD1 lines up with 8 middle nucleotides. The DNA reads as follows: TGTGCCTGGAGTGTACAGGGGGTTCGGACCGGGGAGCTGTTTTTT. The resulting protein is CAWSVQGVRTGELFF.